The 25 T cell receptor beta chains given below trace back to one sample, sequenced in a study of blood T cell repertoires in COVID-19. Data came from immunoSEQ multiplex PCR; TCRdb stores just in-frame clones and leaves some out. The sample has 150,000 to 190,000 clones, 80% seen once. Source material: peripheral blood. These receptors were obtained from a man aged 55 to 70 with acute or convalescent COVID-19.

The chain joins TRBV19 to TRBJ2-3; 8 bases match TRBD2. Germline loops: CDR1 LNHDA, CDR2 SQIVND (reference sequence). V lost 5 bases, J lost 0 bases, and 7 bases stayed unmatched. The CDR3 sequence is 16 residues long. CDR3 sequence: CASSPAGTRSTDTQYF. As DNA, the CDR3 is TGTGCCAGTAGTCCCGCCGGGACTAGGAGCACAGATACGCAGTATTTT.

The chain combines TRBV11-3 with TRBJ2-1, with 7 bases that match TRBD2. The CDR3 is 17 amino acids. Germline V gives CDR1 SGHNT, CDR2 YENEEA. J was trimmed by 0 bases and V by 1 base; bases with no gene match: 6. The CDR3 sequence: CASSLGTLAASYNEQFF. The CDR3 DNA sequence: TGTGCCAGCAGCTTAGGGACCCTAGCGGCCTCCTACAATGAGCAGTTCTTC.

This sequence joins TRBV2 and TRBJ1-2, with D maybe TRBD1 (5 bases). The CDR3 contains 14 residues. With 4 bases removed from V and 4 bases from J, the gap between germline ends came to 13 bases. CDR1 SNHLY and CDR2 FYNNEI come from the germline V gene. The DNA of the CDR3 is TGTGCCAGCAGTGCGGAGGGGTCTCGCTATGGCTACACCTTC. Translating gives CASSAEGSRYGYTF.

The chain is built from TRBV6-2 or TRBV6-3 and TRBJ1-1; D is unresolved. This CDR3 is built from 11 residues. Germline CDR1 reads MNHEY; CDR2 reads SVGEGT. Deletions cut 5 bases from V and 4 bases from J, with 5 bases between. CDR3 protein: CASSLSTEAFF. Written as DNA, the CDR3 is TGTGCCAGCAGTCTCTCCACTGAAGCTTTCTTT.

The chain has TRBV19 and TRBJ1-2, with 7 bases matching TRBD1. CDR3 length: 16 amino acids. Germline lookup yields CDR1 LNHDA and CDR2 SQIVND (reference sequence). Trimming cost V 8 bases and J 0 bases; bases outside gene matches: 12. The CDR3 region is CASGSMGDRANYGYTF. In DNA form, the CDR3 reads TGTGCCAGTGGCTCCATGGGGGACAGAGCTAACTATGGCTACACCTTC.

This clone has only a few counts. The rearrangement uses TRBV9 and TRBJ2-1; 9 bases line up with TRBD2. The CDR3 contains 15 residues. Germline CDR1 and CDR2: SGDLS and YYNGEE. V was pared by 5 bases and J by 3 bases, with 6 bases of the junction left unmatched. The CDR3 DNA sequence: TGTGCCAGCAGTGATAGCGGGGGATACTACAATGAGCAGTTCTTC. Translation: CASSDSGGYYNEQFF.

This clone has more than one count but fewer than ten. CDR3: CATTSGLATDTQYF. The CDR3, as DNA: TGTGCCACCACTTCGGGACTAGCGACAGATACGCAGTATTTT. The chain links TRBV24-1 to TRBJ2-3, with 10 bases aligning to TRBD2. This CDR3 is 14 amino acids long. The V segment lost 8 bases and the J segment 3 bases; nucleotides outside the gene matches: 4. CDR1 and CDR2 from the germline V gene are KGHDR and SFDVKD.

This chain links TRBV18 with TRBJ2-1; a weak D match, TRBD1 (5 bases). The CDR3 runs 16 residues. The germline V gene has CDR1 KGHSH and CDR2 LQKENI. V was clipped by 0 bases and J by 0 bases, with 9 bases between them. The CDR3 is CASSPPKGISYNEQFF. The CDR3 nucleotides are TGTGCCAGCTCACCACCGAAGGGGATCTCCTACAATGAGCAGTTCTTC.

The V and J genes are TRBV7-3 and TRBJ2-5, with D unresolved. The CDR3 is made up of 13 amino acids. The V gene lost 5 bases and the J gene lost 2 bases, with 9 bases spanning the gap. Germline V gene data show CDR1 as SGHTA and CDR2 as FQGTGA. The CDR3 region is CASSPRAQETQYF. The CDR3, as DNA: TGTGCCAGCAGCCCCCGCGCGCAAGAGACCCAGTACTTC.

This clone was counted a few times. The chain recombines TRBV5-1 with TRBJ2-7, with 9 nucleotides matching TRBD1. The CDR3 is 14 residues long. From germline, CDR1 is SGHRS and CDR2 YFSETQ. Germline trimming cut 0 bases from V and 10 bases from J; bases unmatched to any gene: 8. Here the CDR3 reads CASSLDPGTGRQYF. CDR3 bases: TGCGCCAGCAGCTTGGACCCCGGGACAGGGCGACAGTACTTC.

The chain carries TRBV3-1 (or the pseudogene TRBV3-2) and TRBJ1-2; D not resolved. The germline CDR1 and CDR2 sequences are LGHDT and YNNKEL (reference sequence). V dropped 6 bases and J dropped 6 bases, with 20 bases sitting between them. The CDR3 has 15 amino acids. The CDR3 sequence is CASRNTPAGFNGYTF. The CDR3 DNA sequence: TGTGCCAGCAGGAACACCCCGGCGGGTTTTAATGGCTACACCTTC.

V and J are TRBV30 and TRBJ1-6, with a weak D call TRBD1 (5 bases). The V end lost 0 bases, the J end lost 3 bases, and 12 bases lay between the germline ends. The CDR3 has 16 residues. CDR1 GTSNPN and CDR2 SVGIG come from the germline V gene (reference sequence). The CDR3 protein is CAWSVAGRIYNSPLHF. In DNA, the CDR3 is TGTGCCTGGAGTGTGGCAGGGCGGATCTATAATTCACCCCTCCACTTT.

This rearrangement joins TRBV10-3 to TRBJ1-6; 9 bases are shared with TRBD1. V trimming: 10 bases; J trimming: 3 bases; junction bases outside the gene matches: 4. This CDR3 has 14 residues. CDR1 is ENHRY and CDR2 is SYGVKD in the germline V gene. For the CDR3, the DNA is TGTGCCACAGCGACAGGGGGCTATAATTCACCCCTCCACTTT. It codes for CATATGGYNSPLHF.

In the case of this clone: This CDR3 is also generated by other DNA sequences in the sample. The genes are TRBV4-3 and TRBJ1-5, with D maybe TRBD1 (6 bases). CDR3 length: 15 residues. V lost 0 bases and J lost 3, with 9 bases in between. Germline values: CDR1 LGHNA, CDR2 YSLEER. Here the CDR3 reads CASSQDAGVNQPQHF. CDR3 sequence (DNA): TGCGCCAGCAGCCAAGATGCAGGGGTCAATCAGCCCCAGCATTTT.

The chain employs TRBV4-1 and TRBJ2-7; possible D gene TRBD1, 6 bases. CDR3 length: 15 amino acids. Trimming cost V 1 base and J 3 bases, with 13 bases left between them. Germline assignment: CDR1 MGHRA and CDR2 YSYEKL. The CDR3 spells CASSQVSAQGYEQYF. CDR3 sequence (DNA): TGCGCCAGCAGCCAAGTAAGCGCACAGGGCTACGAGCAGTACTTC.

This chain links TRBV19 with TRBJ2-7, with 9 bases matching TRBD1. The germline V gene has CDR1 LNHDA and CDR2 SQIVND (reference sequence). V lost 7 bases and J lost 6; bases outside the gene matches: 13. CDR3 length: 15 amino acids. CDR3 sequence: CASNRTGQGTGEQYF. The CDR3 nucleotides are TGTGCCAGTAACCGGACGGGACAGGGTACGGGCGAGCAGTACTTC.

This chain links TRBV7-2 with TRBJ2-1; 10 nucleotides align to TRBD2. Trimming took 5 bases from V and 9 from J; bases not matched to a gene: 7. The CDR3 consists of 14 residues. Germline CDR1 SGHTA, CDR2 FQGNSA. CDR3 bases: TGTGCCAGCAGCCCGGCTAGCGGGAGCGTTGAGCAGTTCTTC. It translates to CASSPASGSVEQFF. The full variable domain, its missing parts supplied by reference TRBV7-2 and TRBJ2-1, is GAGVSQSPSNKVTEKGKDVELRCDPISGHTALYWYRQSLGQGLEFLIYFQGNSAPDKSGLPSDRFSAERTGGSVSTLTIQRTQQEDSAVYLCASSPASGSVEQFFGPGTRLTVL.

The chain uses TRBV6-2 or TRBV6-3 and TRBJ2-7; 10 nucleotides agree with TRBD2. The CDR3 totals 16 residues. Per the germline V gene, CDR1 is MNHEY and CDR2 is SVGEGT. V trimming: 5 bases; J trimming: 5 bases; junction bases outside the gene matches: 12. The CDR3 region has the DNA TGTGCCAGCAGTGGACCTAGCGGGAGAAGTTCGAACGAGCAGTACTTC. Translation gives CASSGPSGRSSNEQYF.

The V gene is TRBV2, the J gene TRBJ2-2, with D perhaps matching TRBD2 (5 bases). The ends were cut back, 7 bases at V and 0 bases at J, with 6 bases in the middle. The CDR3 covers 13 residues. Germline loops: CDR1 SNHLY, CDR2 FYNNEI. CDR3 sequence (DNA): TGTGCCAGCAATAGCGCGAACACCGGGGAGCTGTTTTTT. The encoded protein is CASNSANTGELFF.

This chain connects TRBV3-1 (or the pseudogene TRBV3-2) to TRBJ1-4, with D perhaps TRBD1 (5 bases). The V and J ends lost 10 bases and 5 bases respectively, with 17 bases between them. This CDR3 spans 14 amino acids. Germline CDR1 and CDR2: LGHDT and YNNKEL (reference sequence). The CDR3 DNA reads as TGTGCCATAACTCGGCCAGGGCCCAATGAAAAACTGTTTTTT. Protein: CAITRPGPNEKLFF.

The CDR3 spells CASSKRGPRQHHSPLHF. In nucleotides, the CDR3 is TGTGCCAGCAGCAAAAGGGGGCCACGGCAGCATCATTCACCCCTCCACTTT. The V and J genes are TRBV21-1 and TRBJ1-6; the table names TRBD1, a call not compared with the DNA. TRBV21-1 is reported as a pseudogene. The CDR3 covers 17 residues.

This clone was detected only a few times. This chain connects TRBV5-5 to TRBJ2-7; D gene unclear. The germline gives CDR1 SGHKS, CDR2 YYEKEE (reference sequence). This CDR3 region has 13 residues. V lost 2 bases, J lost 3 bases, and 9 bases lay in between. CDR3 residues: CASSFNRIYEQYF. The CDR3 bases are TGTGCCAGCAGCTTTAACAGAATCTACGAGCAGTACTTC.

This clone came up a few times. This chain connects TRBV27 to TRBJ2-2; D may be TRBD1 (8 bases). V lost 6 bases, J lost 2 bases, and 19 bases lay in between. CDR1 and CDR2 (germline): MNHEY, SMNVEV (reference sequence). The CDR3 covers 17 residues. The CDR3 sequence: CASSRLYRGGNTGELFF. CDR3 DNA sequence: TGTGCCAGCAGCCGACTGTACAGGGGGGGTAACACCGGGGAGCTGTTTTTT.

The chain employs TRBV28 and TRBJ2-7; D call uncertain. Between the trimmed V and J ends, which lost 6 bases and 0 bases, there was a span of 9 bases. Germline V gene sequence: CDR1 MDHEN, CDR2 SYDVKM. The CDR3 length is 13 residues. CDR3 bases: TGTGCCAGCAGCCCAGAATTCTCCTACGAGCAGTACTTC. Residues: CASSPEFSYEQYF.

The CDR3 loop is CASIKPGQGNTEAFF. The CDR3 coding sequence is TGTGCCAGCATCAAACCGGGACAGGGGAACACTGAAGCTTTCTTT. This sequence joins TRBV6-5 and TRBJ1-1; 9 positions agree with TRBD1. The CDR3 runs 15 residues. V lost 7 bases, J lost 1 base, and 7 bases stayed unmatched. Germline CDR1 reads MNHEY; CDR2 reads SVGAGI.